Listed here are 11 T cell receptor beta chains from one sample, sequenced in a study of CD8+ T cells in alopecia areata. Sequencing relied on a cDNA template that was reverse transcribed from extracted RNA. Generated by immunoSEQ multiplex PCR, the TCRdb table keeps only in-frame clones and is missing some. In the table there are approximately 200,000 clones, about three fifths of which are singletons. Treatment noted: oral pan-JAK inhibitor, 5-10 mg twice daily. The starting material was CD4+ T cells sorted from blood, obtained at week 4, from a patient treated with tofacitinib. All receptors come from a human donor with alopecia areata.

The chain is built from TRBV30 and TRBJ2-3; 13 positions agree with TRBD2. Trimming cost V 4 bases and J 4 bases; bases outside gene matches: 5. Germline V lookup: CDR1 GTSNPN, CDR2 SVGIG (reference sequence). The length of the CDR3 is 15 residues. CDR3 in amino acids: CAWTGTSGEADTQYF. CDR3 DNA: TGTGCCTGGACCGGGACTAGCGGGGAAGCAGATACGCAGTATTTT. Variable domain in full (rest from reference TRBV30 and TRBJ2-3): SQTIHQWPATLVQPVGSPLSLECTVEGTSNPNLYWYRQAAGRGLQLLFYSVGIGQISSEVPQNLSASRPQDRQFILSSKKLLLSDSGFYLCAWTGTSGEADTQYFGPGTRLTVL.

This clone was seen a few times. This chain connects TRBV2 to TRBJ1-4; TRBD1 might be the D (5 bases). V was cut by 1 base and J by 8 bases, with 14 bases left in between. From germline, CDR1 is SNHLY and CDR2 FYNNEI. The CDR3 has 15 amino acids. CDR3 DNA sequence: TGTGCCAGCAGTGAAGGGCAGGGAAGGGACGAAAAACTGTTTTTT. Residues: CASSEGQGRDEKLFF.

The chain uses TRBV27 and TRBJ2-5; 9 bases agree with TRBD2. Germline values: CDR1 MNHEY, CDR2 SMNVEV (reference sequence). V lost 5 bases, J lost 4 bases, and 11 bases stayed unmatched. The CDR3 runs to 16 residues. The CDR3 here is CASSHWAGGTRETQYF. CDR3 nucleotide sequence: TGTGCCAGCAGTCATTGGGCGGGGGGGACTAGAGAGACCCAGTACTTC.

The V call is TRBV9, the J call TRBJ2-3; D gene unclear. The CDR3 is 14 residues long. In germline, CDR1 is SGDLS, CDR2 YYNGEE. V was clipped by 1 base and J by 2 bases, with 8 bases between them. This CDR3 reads CASSVSTPTDTQYF. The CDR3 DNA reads TGTGCCAGCAGCGTATCCACACCCACAGATACGCAGTATTTT.

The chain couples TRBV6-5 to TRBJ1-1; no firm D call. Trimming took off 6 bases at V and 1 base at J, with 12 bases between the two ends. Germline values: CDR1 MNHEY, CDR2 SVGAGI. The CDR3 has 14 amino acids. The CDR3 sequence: CASRPGMANTEAFF. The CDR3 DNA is TGTGCCAGCAGACCTGGGATGGCGAACACTGAAGCTTTCTTT.

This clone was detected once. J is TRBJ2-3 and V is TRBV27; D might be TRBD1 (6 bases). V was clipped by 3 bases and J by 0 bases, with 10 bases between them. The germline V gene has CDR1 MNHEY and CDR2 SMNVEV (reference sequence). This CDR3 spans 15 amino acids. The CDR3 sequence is CASSLQGTSTDTQYF. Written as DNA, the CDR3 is TGTGCCAGCAGTTTGCAGGGGACCAGCACAGATACGCAGTATTTT.

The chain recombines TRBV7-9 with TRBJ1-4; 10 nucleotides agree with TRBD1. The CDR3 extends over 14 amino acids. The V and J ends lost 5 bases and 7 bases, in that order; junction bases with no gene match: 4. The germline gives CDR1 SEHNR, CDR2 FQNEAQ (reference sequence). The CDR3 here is CASSPTGGGEKLFF. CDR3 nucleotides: TGTGCCAGCAGCCCGACAGGGGGCGGTGAAAAACTGTTTTTT. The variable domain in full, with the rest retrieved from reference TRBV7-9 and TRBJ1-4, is DTGVSQNPRHKITKRGQNVTFRCDPISEHNRLYWYRQTLGQGPEFLTYFQNEAQLEKSRLLSDRFSAERPKGSFSTLEIQRTEQGDSAMYLCASSPTGGGEKLFFGSGTQLSVL.

DNA of the CDR3: TGTGCCAGCAGCCGGGACAGGGCTGGCGCCGGGGAGCTGTTTTTT. Residues: CASSRDRAGAGELFF. The rearrangement joins TRBV7-2 to TRBJ2-2; 9 nucleotides line up with TRBD1. This CDR3 contains 15 residues. With V trimmed by 5 bases and J by 6 bases, 7 bases remained unmatched. Germline values: CDR1 SGHTA, CDR2 FQGNSA.

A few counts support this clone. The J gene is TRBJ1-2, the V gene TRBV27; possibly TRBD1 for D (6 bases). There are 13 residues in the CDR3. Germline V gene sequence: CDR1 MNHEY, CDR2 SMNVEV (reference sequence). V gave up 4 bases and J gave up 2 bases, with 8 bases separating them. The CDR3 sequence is CASSSGHNYGYTF. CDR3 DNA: TGTGCCAGCAGTTCGGGACACAACTATGGCTACACCTTC.

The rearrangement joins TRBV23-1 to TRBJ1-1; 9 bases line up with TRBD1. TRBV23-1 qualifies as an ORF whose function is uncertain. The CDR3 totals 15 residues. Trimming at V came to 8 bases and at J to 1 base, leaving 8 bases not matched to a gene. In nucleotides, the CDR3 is TGCGCCAGCTACGACAGGGGGGTGGCGAACACTGAAGCTTTCTTT. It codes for CASYDRGVANTEAFF.

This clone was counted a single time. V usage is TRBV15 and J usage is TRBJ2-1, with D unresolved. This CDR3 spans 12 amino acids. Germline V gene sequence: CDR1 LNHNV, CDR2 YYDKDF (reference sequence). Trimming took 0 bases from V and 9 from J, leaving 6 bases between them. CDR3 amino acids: CATSRDATEQFF. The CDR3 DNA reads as TGTGCCACCAGCAGAGATGCCACTGAGCAGTTCTTC.